These 29 T cell receptor beta chains came from one sample sequenced in a study of cytomegalovirus exposure and HLA in healthy donors. The method was immunoSEQ multiplex PCR; TCRdb's version includes in-frame clones alone and lacks a portion of them. The repertoire holds roughly 260,000 clones, with around nine tenths as singletons. Sample: PBMCs. These receptors were obtained from a man aged 18 to 30 in good health and CMV-seronegative.

Here the CDR3 reads CASSDLLADEQYF. The DNA of the CDR3 is TGTGCCAGCAGTGATCTACTAGCGGACGAGCAGTACTTC. V and J are TRBV25-1 and TRBJ2-7, with 8 bases matching TRBD2. The CDR3 spans 13 residues. CDR1 and CDR2 (germline): MGHDK, SYGVNS. The V gene end was trimmed by 3 bases and the J gene end by 5 bases; junction bases not matched to a gene: 3.

This clone was detected only once. Here the CDR3 DNA reads TGTGCCATCAGGGGGCCAGCTAATTCACCCCTCCACTTT. Its translation is CAIRGPANSPLHF. The rearrangement uses TRBV10-3 and TRBJ1-6, with D possibly matching TRBD1 (5 bases). Germline V lookup: CDR1 ENHRY, CDR2 SYGVKD. Trimming removed 6 bases at V and 6 bases at J, with 9 bases between. The CDR3 extends over 13 amino acids.

This chain links TRBV5-6 with TRBJ2-5; 9 nucleotides align to TRBD1. The CDR3 contains 14 residues. Germline lookup yields CDR1 SGHDT and CDR2 YYEEEE. Losses at the gene ends were 4 bases for V and 6 bases for J; bases not matched to a gene: 7. The CDR3 loop reads CASSEWGQGKTQYF. The DNA of the CDR3 is TGTGCCAGCAGCGAATGGGGACAGGGAAAGACCCAGTACTTC.

The V gene is TRBV7-9, the J gene TRBJ2-5; 7 bases are a match to TRBD1. The CDR3 length is 15 residues. J gave up 4 bases and V 1 base, and 6 bases lay outside the gene matches. Germline assignment: CDR1 SEHNR and CDR2 FQNEAQ (reference sequence). This CDR3 is CASSLGQGVAETQYF. In DNA, the CDR3 is TGTGCCAGCAGCTTAGGGCAGGGGGTAGCAGAGACCCAGTACTTC.

The chain employs TRBV7-8 and TRBJ2-2, with D uncertain. CDR1 is SGHVS and CDR2 is FQNEAQ in the germline V gene. V was trimmed by 1 base and J by 2 bases, leaving 11 bases between them. This CDR3 region has 16 residues. The DNA for the CDR3 is TGTGCCAGCAGCTTAGTAGCCCTAGGAAACACCGGGGAGCTGTTTTTT. As protein: CASSLVALGNTGELFF. Combining the CDR3 with reference TRBV7-8 and TRBJ2-2 gives the whole variable domain GAGVSQSPRYKVAKRGQDVALRCDPISGHVSLFWYQQALGQGPEFLTYFQNEAQLDKSGLPSDRFFAERPEGSVSTLKIQRTQQEDSAVYLCASSLVALGNTGELFFGEGSRLTVL.

This chain links TRBV25-1 with TRBJ2-7; maybe TRBD2 (6 bases). The CDR3 length is 16 residues. V lost 1 base and J lost 2, with 15 bases in between. Germline CDR1 MGHDK, CDR2 SYGVNS. The DNA for the CDR3 is TGTGCCAGCAGTGAATCCCTTTCCGGGAGACCCTACGAGCAGTACTTC. It encodes CASSESLSGRPYEQYF.

The chain joins TRBV28 to TRBJ1-1; D is unclear. CDR3 size: 12 residues. Germline-derived CDR1 and CDR2 are MDHEN and SYDVKM. The ends were cut back, 8 bases at V and 0 bases at J, with 7 bases in the middle. The CDR3 is CASVVMNTEAFF. The CDR3 DNA is TGTGCCAGCGTCGTTATGAACACTGAAGCTTTCTTT.

This clone was observed a single time. The rearrangement joins TRBV7-9 to TRBJ1-5; maybe TRBD1 (5 bases). This CDR3 has 14 residues. Deletions cut 5 bases from V and 4 bases from J, with 12 bases between. Germline CDR1 SEHNR, CDR2 FQNEAQ (reference sequence). The CDR3 is CASSVQDGNQPQHF. CDR3 nucleotide sequence: TGTGCCAGCAGCGTACAGGACGGAAATCAGCCCCAGCATTTT.

In its sample, this clone was seen once. This rearrangement joins TRBV7-2 to TRBJ2-7; 9 bases agree with TRBD1. J lost 3 bases, V lost 1 base, and 4 bases had no gene match. The CDR3 sequence is 15 residues long. Germline CDR1 is SGHTA and CDR2 is FQGNSA. CDR3 DNA: TGTGCCAGCAGCTTAGGATCGGGACAGGGCTACGAGCAGTACTTC. This codes for CASSLGSGQGYEQYF.

The chain has TRBV7-8 and TRBJ2-1; D is unresolved. The CDR3 contains 13 residues. V was trimmed by 4 bases and J by 3 bases, leaving 7 bases between them. Germline loops: CDR1 SGHVS, CDR2 FQNEAQ. The CDR3 DNA reads TGTGCCAGCAGCTCAGGTGGCTACAATGAGCAGTTCTTC. Amino acid sequence: CASSSGGYNEQFF.

V gene TRBV28 combines with J gene TRBJ1-2; TRBD1 matches 9 bases. CDR1 MDHEN and CDR2 SYDVKM come from the germline V gene. The CDR3 spans 17 residues. The junction had 15 bases not matched to a gene; V was cut back by 6 bases and J by 4 bases. The CDR3 nucleotides are TGTGCCAGCAGCTCTCCGCCCGGGACAGGGAACTTCTATGGCTACACCTTC. Translation gives CASSSPPGTGNFYGYTF.

The chain joins TRBV6-5 to TRBJ2-5, with unresolved D. Trimming cost V 6 bases and J 4 bases, with 9 bases left between them. The germline V gene has CDR1 MNHEY and CDR2 SVGAGI. This CDR3 region has 12 residues. The CDR3 DNA follows: TGTGCCAGCAGCAATACTGGAGAGACCCAGTACTTC. This translates into CASSNTGETQYF.

The rearrangement joins TRBV5-1 to TRBJ2-7; the match to TRBD1 covers 10 bases. Germline loops: CDR1 SGHRS, CDR2 YFSETQ. Germline trimming cut 4 bases from V and 3 bases from J; bases unmatched to any gene: 4. There are 14 residues in the CDR3. The CDR3 protein is CASSHRDRGYEQYF. Written as DNA, the CDR3 is TGCGCCAGCAGCCACCGGGACAGGGGCTACGAGCAGTACTTC.

The V call is TRBV9, the J call TRBJ1-5, with 10 bases that match TRBD1. The V and J ends lost 4 bases and 8 bases, in that order; junction bases with no gene match: 6. The CDR3 spans 14 residues. Germline V gene sequence: CDR1 SGDLS, CDR2 YYNGEE. CDR3 bases: TGTGCCAGCAGCTCAGACAGGGGGCTTGAGCCCCAGCATTTT. Protein product: CASSSDRGLEPQHF. The full variable domain, in which reference TRBV9 and TRBJ1-5 provide the parts outside the CDR3, is DSGVTQTPKHLITATGQRVTLRCSPRSGDLSVYWYQQSLDQGLQFLIQYYNGEERAKGNILERFSAQQFPDLHSELNLSSLELGDSALYFCASSSDRGLEPQHFGDGTRLSIL.

This clone came up a few times. This rearrangement joins TRBV29-1 to TRBJ1-4; the match to TRBD1 covers 7 bases. V shed 1 base and J 3 bases; nucleotides not matched to a gene: 11. Germline CDR1 reads SQVTM; CDR2 reads ANQGSEA. The CDR3 sequence is 17 residues long. CDR3 protein: CSVEGTGGMGSNEKLFF. The CDR3 DNA is TGCAGCGTTGAAGGGACAGGAGGAATGGGTTCTAATGAAAAACTGTTTTTT.

The V call is TRBV5-1, the J call TRBJ1-5; D may be TRBD1 (5 bases). Germline CDR1 SGHRS, CDR2 YFSETQ. The CDR3 is 13 residues long. With 0 bases removed from V and 9 bases from J, the gap between germline ends came to 10 bases. The DNA of the CDR3 is TGCGCCAGCAGCTTGGAGGCAGGGTGGCCCCAGCATTTT. It specifies CASSLEAGWPQHF.

The chain links TRBV10-3 to TRBJ2-3; a possible D gene is TRBD2 (6 bases). Germline CDR1 is ENHRY and CDR2 is SYGVKD. Trimming took off 7 bases at V and 1 base at J, with 18 bases between the two ends. This CDR3 has 16 residues. Written as DNA, the CDR3 is TGTGCCATCACGAACCCCGGGACTTCCCGCACAGATACGCAGTATTTT. Protein: CAITNPGTSRTDTQYF.

This clone was found once. V usage is TRBV4-3 and J usage is TRBJ2-2; D is possibly TRBD2 (6 bases). V dropped 0 bases and J dropped 0 bases, with 14 bases sitting between them. CDR1 LGHNA and CDR2 YSLEER come from the germline V gene. The CDR3 has 18 amino acids. The CDR3 DNA follows: TGCGCCAGCAGCCAAGAGCGGGATTTTGGTTCGAACACCGGGGAGCTGTTTTTT. Its translation: CASSQERDFGSNTGELFF.

The chain uses TRBV18 and TRBJ2-7, with TRBD2 identical over 10 bases. The V and J ends lost 3 bases and 3 bases, in that order; junction bases with no gene match: 5. The CDR3 length is 15 residues. The germline V gene encodes CDR1 KGHSH and CDR2 LQKENI. CDR3 sequence (DNA): TGTGCCAGCTCACCTGGACTAGCGGACGGCTACGAGCAGTACTTC. Translating it yields CASSPGLADGYEQYF.

The genes are TRBV4-2 and TRBJ2-3, with 12 bases identical to TRBD1. V shed 2 bases and J 3 bases; nucleotides not matched to a gene: 15. The CDR3 length is 20 residues. CDR1 LGHNA and CDR2 YNFKEQ come from the germline V gene. The CDR3, as DNA: TGTGCCAGCAGCCAATCCTTTACCGGGGACAGGGGGCGATGGACAGATACGCAGTATTTT. Encoded protein: CASSQSFTGDRGRWTDTQYF.

The V call is TRBV27, the J call TRBJ2-7, with 9 bases aligning to TRBD1. In germline, CDR1 is MNHEY, CDR2 SMNVEV (reference sequence). The length of the CDR3 is 13 residues. J lost 4 bases, V lost 11 bases, and 9 bases had no gene match. CDR3 sequence (DNA): TGTGCCGGAAAACAGGGGGCGCATTACGAGCAGTACTTC. This translates into CAGKQGAHYEQYF.

The J gene is TRBJ2-7, the V gene TRBV5-4; 11 nucleotides agree with TRBD2. Trimming took 9 bases from V and 6 from J; bases not matched to a gene: 14. The germline V gene has CDR1 SGHNT and CDR2 YYREEE (reference sequence). The CDR3 runs to 15 residues. The CDR3 DNA reads TGTGCCACCAATAGCGGGGGGGCCAAACTCGGCGAGCAGTACTTC. It encodes CATNSGGAKLGEQYF.

The rearrangement links TRBV23-1 to TRBJ2-7; D unclear. TRBV23-1 is labeled an ORF, and its function is uncertain. This CDR3 spans 14 amino acids. Trimming removed 8 bases from V and 0 bases from J, with 14 bases in between. Written as DNA, the CDR3 is TGCGCCAGCCCATCCCCCAGGTACTCCTACGAGCAGTACTTC. Amino acids: CASPSPRYSYEQYF.

This clone was counted a single time. V and J are TRBV4-2 and TRBJ2-3, with D tentatively TRBD2 (6 bases). V was shortened by 0 bases and J by 0 bases, with 13 bases between the two germline ends. Germline V gene data show CDR1 as LGHNA and CDR2 as YNFKEQ. The CDR3 length is 17 residues. The CDR3 sequence: CASSQEGLTRSTDTQYF. The DNA of the CDR3 is TGTGCCAGCAGCCAAGAAGGACTAACCAGAAGCACAGATACGCAGTATTTT.

This chain connects TRBV10-3 to TRBJ1-1; D unclear. V lost 8 bases and J 3 bases, leaving 16 bases between the germline ends. CDR1 and CDR2 (germline): ENHRY, SYGVKD. CDR3 length: 14 amino acids. The CDR3 is CAIANRSTHTEAFF. For the CDR3, the DNA is TGTGCCATCGCAAACAGAAGTACCCACACTGAAGCTTTCTTT.

The rearrangement links TRBV7-2 to TRBJ2-3; 9 nucleotides line up with TRBD2. V lost 1 base to trimming and J lost 1 base; unmatched junction nucleotides: 6. The germline V gene encodes CDR1 SGHTA and CDR2 FQGNSA. The CDR3 has 17 residues. The CDR3 is CASSLVPQRGGTDTQYF. CDR3 DNA sequence: TGTGCCAGCAGCTTAGTACCCCAGCGGGGGGGCACAGATACGCAGTATTTT.

The chain carries TRBV15 and TRBJ1-5; the match to TRBD1 covers 9 bases. After removal of 4 bases from V and 6 bases from J, the junction contained 7 bases not matched to a gene. The CDR3 spans 15 residues. Germline assignment: CDR1 LNHNV and CDR2 YYDKDF (reference sequence). The CDR3 coding sequence is TGTGCCACCAGCATAAAGGACAGGGGATTTCAGCCCCAGCATTTT. Its protein is CATSIKDRGFQPQHF.

This chain connects TRBV10-3 to TRBJ2-7; D not certain. The CDR3 is 13 residues long. Germline V gene lookup returns CDR1 ENHRY and CDR2 SYGVKD. V lost 4 bases to trimming and J lost 6 bases, with 13 bases between them. Written as DNA, the CDR3 is TGTGCCATCAGTGCACCGGGTCTCGTCGAGCAGTACTTC. Protein sequence: CAISAPGLVEQYF.

The V and J genes are TRBV27 and TRBJ2-3, with 10 bases aligning to TRBD1. The ends lost 4 bases at V and 3 bases at J; junction bases unmatched: 7. Germline V gene sequence: CDR1 MNHEY, CDR2 SMNVEV (reference sequence). The CDR3 consists of 16 residues. CDR3: CASSSLGTGVTDTQYF. The CDR3, as DNA: TGTGCCAGCAGTTCCTTAGGGACAGGGGTAACAGATACGCAGTATTTT.